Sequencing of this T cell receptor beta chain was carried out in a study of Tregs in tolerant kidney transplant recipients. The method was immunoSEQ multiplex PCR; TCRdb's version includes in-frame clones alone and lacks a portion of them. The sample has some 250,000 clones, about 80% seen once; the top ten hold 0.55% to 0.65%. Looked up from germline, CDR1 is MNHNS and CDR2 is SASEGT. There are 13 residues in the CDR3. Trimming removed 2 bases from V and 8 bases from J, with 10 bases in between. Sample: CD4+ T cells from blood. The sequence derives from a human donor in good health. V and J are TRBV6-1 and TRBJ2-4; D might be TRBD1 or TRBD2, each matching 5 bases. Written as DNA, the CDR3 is TGTGCCAGCAGTGAACGAGGGGTAGACATTCAGTACTTC. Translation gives CASSERGVDIQYF.